This TCR beta chain appears in the sequencing data of a study of cytomegalovirus exposure and HLA in healthy donors. Study-level points and caveats: Reportedly, HLA-A and HLA-B alleles of most subjects were accurately predicted from TCR beta. Later analysis identified 16,951 TCR beta sequences associated with HLA alleles, using a false discovery rate threshold of 0.05.

V gave up 6 bases and J gave up 0 bases; unmatched junction bases: 11. The CDR3 totals 19 residues. Germline values: CDR1 LNHDA, CDR2 SQIVND (reference sequence). Of note for this clone: The antigen is not known.

60 Vbeta and 13 Jbeta primers were used in PCR. Original analysis: A follow-up analysis tallied tens of millions of unique TCR beta chains, roughly 11 million shared. Data came from immunoSEQ multiplex PCR; TCRdb stores just in-frame clones and leaves some out. V and J calls and clone size are copied from that table; D and trimming were computed from the DNA. This table holds over 100,000 clones, less than 85% found once. The sequence was collected from a woman aged 35 to 49 in good health and CMV-seropositive. Sequencing used PBMCs. This chain uses TRBV19 with TRBJ2-2; 12 bases fit TRBD2. The CDR3 is CASSLGRLAGVSNTGELFF. The CDR3 nucleotides read TGTGCCAGTAGCCTTGGACGACTAGCGGGAGTATCGAACACCGGGGAGCTGTTTTTT. The variable domain in full, with the rest retrieved from reference TRBV19 and TRBJ2-2, is DGGITQSPKYLFRKEGQNVTLSCEQNLNHDAMYWYRQDPGQGLRLIYYSQIVNDFQKGDIAEGYSVSREKKESFPLTVTSAQKNPTAFYLCASSLGRLAGVSNTGELFFGEGSRLTVL.